Listed below are T cell receptor beta chains from one sample, sequenced in a study of T cell responses to AZD1222 COVID-19 vaccine. TCRdb's table, derived via immunoSEQ multiplex PCR, lists solely in-frame clones and lacks some. The repertoire includes 140,000 or so clones, less than 95% of them detected once, and about 7.5% sits in the top ten. This specimen consisted of peripheral blood, obtained 28 days after the second dose of the MenACWY control vaccine. These receptors were obtained from an adult who received the MenACWY meningococcal vaccine as a control. Both conserved end residues are part of each CDR3. D genes are given only for firm matches. Size is omitted from some rows. Given values are once, few, many or a class for expanded clones.

d_gene: NA
abundance: NA
v_gene: TRBV18
j_gene: TRBJ2-7
CDR3nt: TGTGCCAGCTCACCACCAGGGAGGGGGCCCTACGAGCAGTACTTC
CDR3aa: CASSPPGRGPYEQYF

d_gene: NA
abundance: NA
v_gene: TRBV3-1/TRBV3-2
j_gene: TRBJ1-2
CDR3nt: TGTGCCAGCAGCCAAGTTGCGAGTCGGGATGGCTACACCTTC
CDR3aa: CASSQVASRDGYTF

d_gene: TRBD2
abundance: NA
v_gene: TRBV20-1
j_gene: TRBJ2-1
CDR3nt: TGCAGTGCTAGTAGTAGCGGGAGGTCCTCCTACAATGAGCAGTTCTTC
CDR3aa: CSASSSGRSSYNEQFF

d_gene: TRBD2
abundance: NA
v_gene: TRBV7-9
j_gene: TRBJ2-5
CDR3nt: TGTGCCAGCAGCGCCGGGACTAGCGGGGGAGCAGAGACCCAGTACTTC
CDR3aa: CASSAGTSGGAETQYF

d_gene: TRBD1
abundance: NA
v_gene: TRBV5-5
j_gene: TRBJ1-1
CDR3nt: TGTGCCAGCAGCAACCCGGGACAGCTGAACACTGAAGCTTTCTTT
CDR3aa: CASSNPGQLNTEAFF

d_gene: TRBD2
abundance: NA
v_gene: TRBV6-4
j_gene: TRBJ2-2
CDR3nt: TGTGCCAGCACACGACTAGCGGGAGCGAACGGGGAGCTGTTTTTT
CDR3aa: CASTRLAGANGELFF

d_gene: NA
abundance: NA
v_gene: TRBV3-1/TRBV3-2
j_gene: TRBJ2-2
CDR3nt: TGTGCCAGCAGCCTTGGTCGATCCGGGGAGCTGTTTTTT
CDR3aa: CASSLGRSGELFF

d_gene: TRBD1
abundance: NA
v_gene: TRBV29-1
j_gene: TRBJ1-4
CDR3nt: TGCAGCGTTGGGGGACAGGGTAATGAAAAACTGTTTTTT
CDR3aa: CSVGGQGNEKLFF

d_gene: TRBD2
abundance: once
v_gene: TRBV7-3
j_gene: TRBJ2-1
CDR3nt: TGTGCCAGCAGCACGGGACTAGCGGGAGGGCCGCAGTTCTTC
CDR3aa: CASSTGLAGGPQFF

d_gene: TRBD2
abundance: NA
v_gene: TRBV27
j_gene: TRBJ2-1
CDR3nt: TGTGCCAGCAGTTATCTCCCCCTAGCGGGAGGGTACAATGAGCAGTTCTTC
CDR3aa: CASSYLPLAGGYNEQFF

d_gene: TRBD1
abundance: NA
v_gene: TRBV18
j_gene: TRBJ1-2
CDR3nt: TGTGCCAGCTCACCGCCGGGACAGGGGGCCGGATATGGCTACACCTTC
CDR3aa: CASSPPGQGAGYGYTF

d_gene: TRBD1
abundance: NA
v_gene: TRBV10-3
j_gene: TRBJ1-5
CDR3nt: TGTGCCATCAGTGAGTCCCCGGGACAGGGGGGCTCGGGGAGCAATCAGCCCCAGCATTTT
CDR3aa: CAISESPGQGGSGSNQPQHF

d_gene: NA
abundance: once
v_gene: TRBV23-1
j_gene: TRBJ1-4
CDR3nt: TGCGCCAGCGTCCCAGGGGATACTAATGAAAAACTGTTTTTT
CDR3aa: CASVPGDTNEKLFF

d_gene: NA
abundance: NA
v_gene: TRBV7-8
j_gene: TRBJ1-6
CDR3nt: TGTGCCAGCAGCTTAGCATCCCCCGGGAGCTCCTATAATTCACCCCTCCACTTT
CDR3aa: CASSLASPGSSYNSPLHF

d_gene: NA
abundance: NA
v_gene: TRBV11-2
j_gene: TRBJ2-5
CDR3nt: TGTGCCAGCAGCTTGCGGGGTCAAGAGACCCAGTACTTC
CDR3aa: CASSLRGQETQYF

d_gene: NA
abundance: NA
v_gene: TRBV7-2
j_gene: TRBJ2-5
CDR3nt: TGTGCCAGCAGCTTAGTGGTAGCTGCACAAGAGACCCAGTACTTC
CDR3aa: CASSLVVAAQETQYF

d_gene: NA
abundance: NA
v_gene: TRBV18
j_gene: TRBJ1-5
CDR3nt: TGTGCCAGCTCACCACGCTCTGGCAATCAGCCCCAGCATTTT
CDR3aa: CASSPRSGNQPQHF

d_gene: NA
abundance: NA
v_gene: TRBV5-1
j_gene: TRBJ2-3
CDR3nt: TGCGCCAGCAGCTTTGCGGGACAGAGCACAGATACGCAGTATTTT
CDR3aa: CASSFAGQSTDTQYF

d_gene: NA
abundance: NA
v_gene: TRBV7-2
j_gene: TRBJ1-4
CDR3nt: TGTGCCAGCAGCTTATGGGGGGAGGAAAAACTGTTTTTT
CDR3aa: CASSLWGEEKLFF

d_gene: TRBD1
abundance: NA
v_gene: TRBV7-2
j_gene: TRBJ1-4
CDR3nt: TGTGCCAGCAGCGGAGGACAGGGAGCTCCCGCTAATGAAAAACTGTTTTTT
CDR3aa: CASSGGQGAPANEKLFF

d_gene: TRBD1
abundance: once
v_gene: TRBV18
j_gene: TRBJ1-1
CDR3nt: TGTGCCAGCTCACCACTGGGACAGGGGAGGGACACTGAAGCTTTCTTT
CDR3aa: CASSPLGQGRDTEAFF

d_gene: TRBD2
abundance: NA
v_gene: TRBV3-1/TRBV3-2
j_gene: TRBJ2-1
CDR3nt: TGTGCCAGCAGCCGATATCCCCTGACTAGCGGGATGTTGTACAATGAGCAGTTCTTC
CDR3aa: CASSRYPLTSGMLYNEQFF

d_gene: NA
abundance: NA
v_gene: TRBV5-6
j_gene: TRBJ2-7
CDR3nt: TGTGCCAGCAGCAGGTTCTACGAGCAGTACTTC
CDR3aa: CASSRFYEQYF

d_gene: NA
abundance: NA
v_gene: TRBV27
j_gene: TRBJ2-6
CDR3nt: TGTGCCAGCAGTGGTCAGGGGCCTGCTGGGGCCAACGTCCTGACTTTC
CDR3aa: CASSGQGPAGANVLTF

d_gene: NA
abundance: NA
v_gene: TRBV7-2
j_gene: TRBJ2-7
CDR3nt: TGTGCCAGCAGCCTCGGGACTGATTCCTACGAGCAGTACTTC
CDR3aa: CASSLGTDSYEQYF

d_gene: NA
abundance: NA
v_gene: TRBV28
j_gene: TRBJ2-3
CDR3nt: TGTGCCAGCAGTTTATTTACCCCCCCTACGCAGTATTTT
CDR3aa: CASSLFTPPTQYF